A single sample gave rise to the 23 T cell receptor beta chains below, sequenced in a study of T cell responses to AZD1222 COVID-19 vaccine. The method was immunoSEQ multiplex PCR; TCRdb's version includes in-frame clones alone and lacks a portion of them. The table lists 75,000 to 100,000 clones, over 85% of them singletons. The sample was peripheral blood, taken on day 0 of AZD1222 vaccination. The receptors here all came from an adult in good health.

A word on this clone: Other DNA sequences in the same sample also yield this CDR3. The chain carries TRBV11-2 and TRBJ1-2; TRBD1 aligns across 8 bases. The CDR3 runs 13 residues. Germline loops: CDR1 SGHAT, CDR2 FQNNGV. J gave up 4 bases and V 3 bases, and 1 base lay outside the gene matches. The CDR3 reads CASSLGQAYGYTF. The CDR3 DNA sequence: TGTGCCAGCAGCTTGGGACAGGCCTATGGCTACACCTTC.

The chain joins TRBV4-3 to TRBJ1-1, with unresolved D. Germline lookup yields CDR1 LGHNA and CDR2 YSLEER. The CDR3 has 13 residues. V shed 1 base and J shed 3 bases, with 6 bases lying between them. CDR3 region: CASSQVSYTEAFF. As DNA, the CDR3 is TGCGCCAGCAGCCAAGTTTCCTACACTGAAGCTTTCTTT.

This clone showed up just a few times. This chain joins TRBV28 and TRBJ2-2, with D possibly TRBD1 on 5 matching bases. V was trimmed by 8 bases and J by 5 bases, leaving 12 bases between them. The CDR3 covers 13 residues. The germline V gene encodes CDR1 MDHEN and CDR2 SYDVKM. The CDR3 is CASHQGLTGELFF. The CDR3 DNA reads TGTGCCAGCCACCAGGGATTGACCGGGGAGCTGTTTTTT.

The chain is built from TRBV14 and TRBJ1-4; D not certain. V was clipped by 1 base and J by 0 bases, with 6 bases between them. CDR3 size: 15 residues. Germline CDR1 reads SGHDN; CDR2 reads FVKESK. CDR3 in amino acids: CASSQVGATNEKLFF. The CDR3 nucleotides read TGTGCCAGCAGCCAAGTAGGAGCAACTAATGAAAAACTGTTTTTT.

The gene calls are TRBV7-2 and TRBJ2-1; tentatively, D is TRBD2 (5 bases). The CDR3 covers 16 residues. V lost 8 bases and J 0 bases, leaving 17 bases between the germline ends. The germline gives CDR1 SGHTA, CDR2 FQGNSA. CDR3 protein: CASPPDDRGSYNEQFF. The DNA for the CDR3 is TGTGCCAGCCCTCCGGATGATCGGGGCTCCTACAATGAGCAGTTCTTC.

This chain links TRBV20-1 with TRBJ1-2; D possibly corresponds to TRBD1 (5 bases). CDR1 and CDR2 (germline): DFQATT, SNEGSKA (reference sequence). The CDR3 covers 12 residues. The V end lost 3 bases, the J end lost 7 bases, and 12 bases lay between the germline ends. CDR3 protein: CSASPDRGGYTF. The DNA for the CDR3 is TGCAGTGCTAGTCCCGATAGGGGTGGCTACACCTTC.

The chain combines TRBV2 with TRBJ1-3; D ambiguous. The CDR3 has 13 amino acids. CDR1 SNHLY and CDR2 FYNNEI come from the germline V gene. The V and J ends lost 4 bases and 7 bases respectively, with 11 bases between them. The CDR3 loop is CASSVLTSNTIYF. CDR3 nucleotides: TGTGCCAGCAGTGTTTTAACTTCGAACACCATATATTTT.

A note on this clone: Other DNA variants within this sample encode the same CDR3. The gene calls are TRBV3-1 (or the pseudogene TRBV3-2) and TRBJ2-1; D unclear. V was trimmed by 3 bases and J by 8 bases, leaving 5 bases between them. Germline CDR1 is LGHDT and CDR2 is YNNKEL (reference sequence). The CDR3 spans 11 residues. The CDR3 DNA follows: TGTGCCAGCAGCCAGGTCGATGAGCAGTTCTTC. Residues: CASSQVDEQFF.

The chain employs TRBV11-2 and TRBJ2-1; either TRBD1 or TRBD2 may fit D (5 bases each). From germline, CDR1 is SGHAT and CDR2 FQNNGV. With 1 base removed from V and 8 bases from J, the gap between germline ends came to 6 bases. CDR3 length equals 12 residues. The CDR3 DNA follows: TGTGCCAGCAGCTTAGGAGGGGATGAGCAGTTCTTC. This translates into CASSLGGDEQFF.

The chain has TRBV12-3 or TRBV12-4 and TRBJ2-5; 7 nucleotides align to TRBD1. Losses at the gene ends were 6 bases for V and 5 bases for J; bases not matched to a gene: 6. This CDR3 region has 13 residues. DNA for the CDR3: TGTGCCAGCAGCCCTGACAGGGTGGAGACCCAGTACTTC. Amino acid sequence: CASSPDRVETQYF.

V gene TRBV27 combines with J gene TRBJ2-7; tentatively, D is TRBD1 (6 bases). Trimming took off 5 bases at V and 3 bases at J, with 20 bases between the two ends. CDR1 and CDR2 from the germline V gene are MNHEY and SMNVEV (reference sequence). This CDR3 has 16 amino acids. CDR3 DNA sequence: TGTGCCAGCAGTCGGTTATTTGGGGGCAGTTTCTACGAGCAGTACTTC. Its protein is CASSRLFGGSFYEQYF.

In DNA form, the CDR3 reads TGTGCTAGTGGCCAGGAGGACAGACAGCCCCAGCATTTT. Amino acids: CASGQEDRQPQHF. V usage is TRBV12-5 and J usage is TRBJ1-5, with D perhaps TRBD1 (6 bases). The CDR3 extends over 13 amino acids. Germline V gives CDR1 LGHNT, CDR2 FRNRAP. V was shortened by 6 bases and J by 7 bases, with 13 bases between the two germline ends.

The chain employs TRBV2 and TRBJ2-6; a weak D match, TRBD2 (5 bases). This CDR3 has 13 residues. Germline CDR1 reads SNHLY; CDR2 reads FYNNEI. Trimming left V 9 bases short and J 2 bases short, with 8 bases between. The CDR3 reads CASRGAGANVLTF. The CDR3 bases are TGTGCCAGTCGGGGTGCTGGGGCCAACGTCCTGACTTTC.

This chain connects TRBV5-4 to TRBJ2-1, with 9 positions matching TRBD1. CDR3 length: 15 amino acids. The junction had 3 bases not matched to a gene; V was cut back by 1 base and J by 4 bases. Looked up from germline, CDR1 is SGHNT and CDR2 is YYREEE (reference sequence). The CDR3 here is CASSLPGQGYNEQFF. Here the CDR3 DNA reads TGTGCCAGCAGCTTGCCGGGACAGGGTTACAATGAGCAGTTCTTC.

The table lists this clone with a few counts. This specimen includes other DNA sequences encoding the same CDR3. V is TRBV9 and J is TRBJ2-2, with D unclear. The CDR3 consists of 13 residues. In germline, CDR1 is SGDLS, CDR2 YYNGEE. Trimming shortened V by 3 bases and J by 2 bases, and 5 bases separated the two germline ends. CDR3 DNA sequence: TGTGCCAGCAGCGCTTCTAACACCGGGGAGCTGTTTTTT. This translates into CASSASNTGELFF.

This clone was observed once. The chain joins TRBV19 to TRBJ2-3, with D possibly being TRBD1 or TRBD2 (5 bases each). The V and J ends lost 5 bases and 3 bases respectively, with 15 bases between them. There are 15 residues in the CDR3. Germline V gene sequence: CDR1 LNHDA, CDR2 SQIVND (reference sequence). The CDR3 spells CASSRQTGGTDTQYF. The DNA of the CDR3 is TGTGCCAGTAGTCGACAGACCGGAGGTACAGATACGCAGTATTTT.

J is TRBJ2-3 and V is TRBV6-2 or TRBV6-3; 10 nucleotides agree with TRBD1. V was clipped by 6 bases and J by 4 bases; unmatched bases: 7. This CDR3 has 15 amino acids. The V gene's germline CDR1 is MNHEY and CDR2 SVGEGT. The CDR3 spells CASSLGTGESDTQYF. Here the CDR3 DNA reads TGTGCCAGCAGCCTCGGGACAGGGGAGTCAGATACGCAGTATTTT.

This sequence joins TRBV7-6 and TRBJ2-1, with D perhaps matching TRBD2 (5 bases). Germline-derived CDR1 and CDR2 are SGHVS and FNYEAQ. The ends were cut back, 5 bases at V and 5 bases at J, with 19 bases in the middle. This CDR3 comprises 16 residues. CDR3 loop: CASSARRGSPNNEQFF. The CDR3 nucleotides read TGTGCCAGCAGCGCCCGGAGAGGGTCTCCCAACAATGAGCAGTTCTTC.

CDR3 sequence: CASSLVRDNEQFF. The CDR3 DNA sequence: TGTGCCAGCAGCTTAGTCAGGGACAATGAGCAGTTCTTC. The chain combines TRBV11-2 with TRBJ2-1, with D perhaps TRBD1 (5 bases). The CDR3 length is 13 residues. Trimming cost V 1 base and J 5 bases, with 6 bases left between them. Germline assignment: CDR1 SGHAT and CDR2 FQNNGV.

The chain is built from TRBV6-1 and TRBJ2-3, with 12 bases aligning to TRBD2. With V trimmed by 3 bases and J by 1 base, 2 bases remained unmatched. This CDR3 is 16 amino acids long. The germline V gene has CDR1 MNHNS and CDR2 SASEGT. The CDR3 loop is CASSETSGGRTDTQYF. CDR3 nucleotide sequence: TGTGCCAGCAGTGAGACTAGCGGGGGTCGCACAGATACGCAGTATTTT.

The genes are TRBV4-1 and TRBJ1-5, with D uncertain. Germline loops: CDR1 MGHRA, CDR2 YSYEKL. Trimming took off 4 bases at V and 0 bases at J, with 13 bases between the two ends. The CDR3 is made up of 16 amino acids. The CDR3 DNA reads as TGCGCCAGCAGCCCTTATATGGACGGTAGCAATCAGCCCCAGCATTTT. It translates to CASSPYMDGSNQPQHF.

The rearrangement uses TRBV6-1 and TRBJ1-2; D remains unclear. From germline, CDR1 is MNHNS and CDR2 SASEGT. The CDR3 consists of 14 residues. Trimming took 0 bases from V and 5 from J, leaving 10 bases between them. The CDR3 bases are TGTGCCAGCAGTGAAGCGCCGATCGGGTATGGCTACACCTTC. This codes for CASSEAPIGYGYTF.

The CDR3 sequence is CASSRKAGGAGDSNQPQHF. In DNA, the CDR3 is TGTGCCAGTAGTAGAAAGGCCGGCGGGGCCGGGGATAGCAATCAGCCCCAGCATTTT. The rearrangement joins TRBV19 to TRBJ1-5; tentatively, D is TRBD1 (5 bases). Germline V gene data show CDR1 as LNHDA and CDR2 as SQIVND (reference sequence). This CDR3 comprises 19 residues. Between the trimmed V and J ends, which lost 4 bases and 0 bases, there was a span of 22 bases.